The 32 T cell receptor beta chains reported below all come from one sample, sequenced in a study of T cells in Graves' hyperthyroidism and ophthalmopathy. The CDR3 regions of TCR beta were amplified from RNA transcripts. An initial round of RT-PCR targeting the TCR CDR3 relied on the HTBI primer set. MiXCR, run by TCRdb on the multiplex PCR reads, gives a single entry per CDR3 protein. The top ten hold about two fifths of the sample, which has over 500,000 distinct CDR3 sequences, over 35% seen once. Sequenced sample: peripheral blood or thyroid tissue (not recorded which). Receptors originate from an adult woman with Graves' disease, either hyperthyroidism or ophthalmopathy (not recorded which).

This clonotype turned up a few times. The V gene is TRBV15, the J gene TRBJ2-1; 7 positions agree with TRBD2. Germline-derived CDR1 and CDR2 are LNHNV and YYDKDF (reference sequence). The CDR3 has 15 residues. V was pared by 3 bases and J by 10 bases, with 12 bases of the junction left unmatched. The CDR3 DNA sequence: TGTGCCACCAGCAGGGGGCTGGGGCTAGCGGAGGAGCAGTTCTTC. Residues: CATSRGLGLAEEQFF.

Regarding this clonotype: A much larger clone differs by one base, so this may be a read error. The V call is TRBV20-1, the J call TRBJ1-5; TRBD1 is a possible D gene (6 bases). CDR1 and CDR2 (germline): DFQATT, SNEGSKA (reference sequence). Between the trimmed V and J ends, which lost 1 base and 2 bases, there was a span of 12 bases. This CDR3 comprises 15 residues. CDR3 bases: TGCAGTGCTAGAGCTGAGGGGGGAGGCAATCAGCCCCAGCATTTT. It is translated as CSARAEGGGNQPQHF.

V gene TRBV20-1 combines with J gene TRBJ1-2; the D gene is possibly TRBD1 (6 bases). The CDR3 extends over 14 amino acids. The germline V and J ends were trimmed by 8 bases and 0 bases, with 16 bases remaining between them. The germline CDR1 and CDR2 sequences are DFQATT and SNEGSKA (reference sequence). The CDR3 spells CSPVEGTSNYGYTF. CDR3 DNA: TGCAGTCCGGTCGAGGGGACATCTAACTATGGCTACACCTTC.

This clonotype was detected many times. V and J are TRBV19 and TRBJ1-5; 9 nucleotides line up with TRBD1. The V and J ends lost 7 bases and 6 bases, in that order; junction bases with no gene match: 13. The CDR3 consists of 16 residues. CDR1 LNHDA and CDR2 SQIVND come from the germline V gene (reference sequence). The CDR3 protein is CASKSRGQGRRQPQHF. The CDR3 region has the DNA TGTGCCAGTAAATCCCGCGGACAGGGGCGGCGTCAGCCCCAGCATTTT. Drawing the rest from reference TRBV19 and TRBJ1-5, the complete variable domain is DGGITQSPKYLFRKEGQNVTLSCEQNLNHDAMYWYRQDPGQGLRLIYYSQIVNDFQKGDIAEGYSVSREKKESFPLTVTSAQKNPTAFYLCASKSRGQGRRQPQHFGDGTRLSIL.

For this clonotype: The CDR3 does not end in the conserved phenylalanine or tryptophan, so this is likely a read error. It is unclear where the CDR3 begins or ends on the DNA, so no DNA is shown, and the CDR3 is as TCRdb lists it. V gene TRBV7-2 combines with J gene TRBJ2-6; TRBD2 was called by the table and not checked on the DNA. Per the germline V gene, CDR1 is SGHTA and CDR2 is FQGNSA. The CDR3 extends over 11 residues, inclusive of both ends. The CDR3 reads CASSLEVGRAA.

This clonotype was seen a handful of times. The V and J genes are TRBV7-2 and TRBJ2-1; D may be TRBD1 (6 bases). The V and J ends lost 5 bases and 9 bases respectively, with 20 bases between them. The CDR3 runs 15 residues. Germline assignment: CDR1 SGHTA and CDR2 FQGNSA. CDR3 coding DNA: TGTGCCAGCAGCCCCCAGGGGTACAGGGCAAGTGAGCAGTTCTTC. Amino acid sequence: CASSPQGYRASEQFF. Together with reference TRBV7-2 and TRBJ2-1, the CDR3 gives the full variable domain: GAGVSQSPSNKVTEKGKDVELRCDPISGHTALYWYRQSLGQGLEFLIYFQGNSAPDKSGLPSDRFSAERTGGSVSTLTIQRTQQEDSAVYLCASSPQGYRASEQFFGPGTRLTVL.

This clonotype was detected only once. The V call is TRBV9, the J call TRBJ2-5; D could derive from TRBD1 or TRBD2 (5 bases each). The CDR3 loop spans 15 amino acids. With 4 bases removed from V and 2 bases from J, the gap between germline ends came to 15 bases. CDR1 SGDLS and CDR2 YYNGEE come from the germline V gene. This CDR3 is CASSSMGTRQETQYF. The CDR3 DNA is TGTGCCAGCAGCTCCATGGGGACGAGACAAGAGACCCAGTACTTC.

This clonotype was detected only once. This chain connects TRBV20-1 to TRBJ1-4; the D gene is possibly TRBD1 (5 bases). Deletions cut 0 bases from V and 8 bases from J, with 13 bases between. Per the germline V gene, CDR1 is DFQATT and CDR2 is SNEGSKA (reference sequence). The CDR3 is made up of 14 amino acids. CDR3 in amino acids: CSARDRGLDEKLFF. The CDR3 DNA sequence: TGCAGTGCTAGAGATAGGGGTTTGGACGAAAAACTGTTTTTT.

This clonotype was found once. The rearrangement joins TRBV19 to TRBJ1-5; 8 positions match TRBD1. Germline CDR1 and CDR2: LNHDA and SQIVND (reference sequence). V lost 10 bases and J lost 5; bases outside the gene matches: 4. The CDR3 is made up of 12 amino acids. CDR3 loop: CATRTGHQPQHF. The CDR3 bases are TGTGCCACACGGACAGGGCATCAGCCCCAGCATTTT.

The chain links TRBV29-1 to TRBJ2-5; 7 bases are shared with TRBD1. Germline CDR1 SQVTM, CDR2 ANQGSEA. V lost 6 bases and J lost 4; bases outside the gene matches: 8. The CDR3 loop spans 13 amino acids. CDR3 bases: TGCAGCGTCCTACAGGGGAGCCTAGAGACCCAGTACTTC. Translation gives CSVLQGSLETQYF.

This clonotype was detected many times. The chain recombines TRBV16 with TRBJ1-1; 11 bases agree with TRBD1. The J segment lost 5 bases and the V segment lost 2 bases, leaving 10 bases of the junction unmatched. Germline V CDR1 and CDR2: KGHSY, FQNENV. The length of the CDR3 is 17 residues. CDR3 in amino acids: CASSQPGQGAFWTEAFF. The CDR3 DNA is TGTGCCAGCAGCCAACCCGGACAGGGGGCGTTTTGGACTGAAGCTTTCTTT.

V and J are TRBV7-2 and TRBJ1-5; no clear D. The CDR3 spans 16 residues. V was shortened by 1 base and J by 11 bases, with 21 bases between the two germline ends. Germline-derived CDR1 and CDR2 are SGHTA and FQGNSA. The CDR3 spells CASSLVGGGSQETQHF. CDR3 nucleotides: TGTGCCAGCAGCTTAGTCGGCGGCGGGTCTCAAGAGACCCAGCATTTT.

The V and J genes are TRBV7-9 and TRBJ1-2; TRBD1 agrees at 8 bases. Germline V gene lookup returns CDR1 SEHNR and CDR2 FQNEAQ (reference sequence). V dropped 11 bases and J dropped 6; count of bases not matched to a gene: 11. The CDR3 length is 13 residues. CDR3 protein: CAGIARGLDGYTF. DNA for the CDR3: TGTGCCGGCATAGCCAGGGGGCTGGATGGCTACACCTTC.

This chain connects TRBV7-9 to TRBJ1-4; unclear D gene. This CDR3 contains 14 residues. The V gene's germline CDR1 is SEHNR and CDR2 FQNEAQ (reference sequence). V lost 0 bases and J lost 10, with 12 bases in between. CDR3 in DNA: TGTGCCAGCAGCTTAGCGCGGGTCCATGGAAAACTGTTTTTT. As protein: CASSLARVHGKLFF.

Concerning this clonotype itself: One end of the junction is discordant with germline, which a read error may explain. The chain has TRBV29-1 and TRBJ2-7, with D perhaps assigned TRBD1 or TRBD2 (5 bases each). This CDR3 is 13 amino acids long. CDR1 SQVTM and CDR2 ANQGSEA come from the germline V gene. CDR3 in amino acids: CSLEGDGSYEQYF. In nucleotides, the CDR3 is TGCAGCCTTGAAGGGGACGGTTCCTACGAGCAGTACTTC.

The V and J genes are TRBV6-4 and TRBJ1-2; D is ambiguous. The CDR3 loop spans 13 amino acids. V shed 7 bases and J shed 0 bases, with 9 bases lying between them. CDR1 and CDR2 from the germline V gene are MRHNA and SNTAGT. The CDR3 protein is CASTDSSNYGYTF. The CDR3 nucleotides read TGTGCCAGCACAGACTCATCTAACTATGGCTACACCTTC.

The chain is built from TRBV10-3 and TRBJ1-1; D is uncertain. Germline CDR1 is ENHRY and CDR2 is SYGVKD. Trimming removed 4 bases at V and 6 bases at J, with 12 bases between. The CDR3 length is 13 residues. This chain's CDR3 is CAISGVGDPEAFF. CDR3 DNA: TGTGCCATCAGTGGGGTTGGGGATCCTGAAGCTTTCTTT.

This clonotype was detected a few times. The rearrangement uses TRBV3-1 and TRBJ1-2, with 7 bases aligning to TRBD1. After removal of 0 bases from V and 8 bases from J, the junction contained 6 bases not matched to a gene. The CDR3 contains 14 residues. CDR1 is LGHDT and CDR2 is YNNKEL in the germline V gene (reference sequence). As DNA, the CDR3 is TGTGCCAGCAGCCAAGATAATCACAGGGGCGGCTACACCTTC. This encodes CASSQDNHRGGYTF.

This clonotype was detected a few times. The chain recombines TRBV7-8 with TRBJ2-7, with D perhaps TRBD1 or TRBD2 (5 bases each). V dropped 5 bases and J dropped 5 bases, with 16 bases sitting between them. Looked up from germline, CDR1 is SGHVS and CDR2 is FQNEAQ. CDR3 size: 14 residues. The chain's CDR3 is CASSPKGRGDEQYF. CDR3 DNA sequence: TGTGCCAGCAGCCCCAAGGGGCGAGGGGACGAGCAGTACTTC.

The chain carries TRBV7-3 and TRBJ2-3; a weak D match, TRBD1 (6 bases). The germline V gene has CDR1 SGHTA and CDR2 FQGTGA. The CDR3 extends over 15 amino acids. V was clipped by 6 bases and J by 4 bases, with 17 bases between them. CDR3 protein: CASSFGSGAADTQYF. CDR3 nucleotides: TGTGCCAGCAGTTTTGGATCAGGGGCAGCAGATACGCAGTATTTT.

This chain uses TRBV7-2 with TRBJ2-7; maybe TRBD1 (6 bases). Germline CDR1 SGHTA, CDR2 FQGNSA. This CDR3 is built from 13 residues. V lost 6 bases and J lost 5, with 14 bases in between. The CDR3 spells CASSYSNRDEQYF. The CDR3 DNA sequence: TGTGCCAGCAGTTATTCCAACAGGGACGAGCAGTACTTC.

The gene calls are TRBV20-1 and TRBJ2-2, with D perhaps TRBD1 (6 bases). Germline CDR1 DFQATT, CDR2 SNEGSKA (reference sequence). The CDR3 covers 14 residues. V was clipped by 3 bases and J by 3 bases, with 11 bases between them. The CDR3 here is CSARGDTYTGELFF. The CDR3 nucleotides are TGCAGTGCTAGGGGGGACACATACACCGGGGAGCTGTTTTTT.

This clonotype was counted a few times. The V and J genes are TRBV29-1 and TRBJ2-7, with D maybe TRBD2 (5 bases). Trimming shortened V by 3 bases and J by 5 bases, and 14 bases separated the two germline ends. Germline V gives CDR1 SQVTM, CDR2 ANQGSEA. The CDR3 spans 13 residues. CDR3: CSVDFGERDEQYF. CDR3 DNA sequence: TGCAGCGTTGATTTCGGGGAGAGGGACGAGCAGTACTTC.

The chain's CDR3 is CASSPGTSGSIGAFF. The CDR3 bases are TGTGCCAGCAGCCCAGGGACTAGCGGGAGCATTGGAGCTTTCTTT. The chain uses TRBV9 and TRBJ1-1; possible D gene TRBD1, 5 bases. The V gene's germline CDR1 is SGDLS and CDR2 YYNGEE. V lost 4 bases and J 10 bases, leaving 23 bases between the germline ends. The CDR3 totals 15 residues.

There are many counts of this clonotype. The rearrangement links TRBV2 to TRBJ1-6; 7 bases map to TRBD1. CDR1 and CDR2 from the germline V gene are SNHLY and FYNNEI. V lost 8 bases to trimming and J lost 9 bases; unmatched junction nucleotides: 10. The CDR3 runs to 14 residues. The CDR3 nucleotides read TGTGCCAGCGGGCCGGGACAGTGGGGTTCACCCCTCCACTTT. This codes for CASGPGQWGSPLHF.

This clonotype was seen only once. The chain joins TRBV10-3 to TRBJ1-5; D remains unclear. Looked up from germline, CDR1 is ENHRY and CDR2 is SYGVKD. The CDR3 contains 12 residues. The V end was cut by 2 bases, the J end by 6 bases, with 5 bases between. The CDR3 sequence is CAISEQLQPQHF. The CDR3 nucleotides read TGTGCCATCAGTGAGCAGCTTCAGCCCCAGCATTTT.

This clonotype was seen repeatedly, ten times or more. This chain joins TRBV11-2 and TRBJ1-2; the D is unclear. Looked up from germline, CDR1 is SGHAT and CDR2 is FQNNGV. Trimming removed 4 bases at V and 3 bases at J, with 12 bases between. This CDR3 is built from 14 residues. CDR3: CASSSLAGDYGYTF. In nucleotides, the CDR3 is TGTGCCAGCAGCTCCTTGGCAGGCGACTATGGCTACACCTTC.

This chain connects TRBV20-1 to TRBJ2-7, with a tentative D call TRBD1 (5 bases). The V end was cut by 5 bases, the J end by 2 bases, with 10 bases between. CDR3 length: 12 amino acids. Germline lookup yields CDR1 DFQATT and CDR2 SNEGSKA (reference sequence). The CDR3 loop reads CSAADRAYEQYF. As DNA, the CDR3 is TGCAGTGCTGCTGACAGAGCCTACGAGCAGTACTTC.

This clonotype turned up a few times. V gene TRBV27 combines with J gene TRBJ2-7; either TRBD1 or TRBD2 may fit D (5 bases each). This CDR3 has 14 amino acids. V lost 7 bases to trimming and J lost 2 bases, with 15 bases between them. Germline V gene sequence: CDR1 MNHEY, CDR2 SMNVEV (reference sequence). CDR3 in DNA: TGTGCCAGCACCCCTACGGGGCGAACCTACGAGCAGTACTTC. This translates into CASTPTGRTYEQYF.

The chain employs TRBV5-5 and TRBJ2-1; D is possibly TRBD1 or TRBD2 (5 bases each). V gave up 1 base and J gave up 7 bases, with 15 bases separating them. Germline values: CDR1 SGHKS, CDR2 YYEKEE (reference sequence). The CDR3 runs to 15 residues. The chain's CDR3 is CASSLWDGTRNEQFF. The CDR3 DNA follows: TGTGCCAGCAGCTTGTGGGACGGGACCCGGAATGAGCAGTTCTTC.

The rearrangement links TRBV7-9 to TRBJ2-4; D is unclear. The V end lost 1 base, the J end lost 4 bases, and 11 bases lay between the germline ends. The CDR3 totals 15 residues. Germline loops: CDR1 SEHNR, CDR2 FQNEAQ (reference sequence). The CDR3: CASSLVLGRKNIQYF. The CDR3 DNA follows: TGTGCCAGCAGCTTAGTTCTTGGCAGGAAAAACATTCAGTACTTC.

Remarks on this clonotype: A much larger clone sits a single nucleotide away, making a read error possible. This rearrangement joins TRBV20-1 to TRBJ2-7, with D perhaps given as TRBD1 or TRBD2 (6 bases each). From germline, CDR1 is DFQATT and CDR2 SNEGSKA (reference sequence). The CDR3 has 14 amino acids. As DNA, the CDR3 is TGCAGTGCTAGAGATTTTGGGGGGCCCTACGAGCAGTGCTTC. Amino acid sequence: CSARDFGGPYEQCF.